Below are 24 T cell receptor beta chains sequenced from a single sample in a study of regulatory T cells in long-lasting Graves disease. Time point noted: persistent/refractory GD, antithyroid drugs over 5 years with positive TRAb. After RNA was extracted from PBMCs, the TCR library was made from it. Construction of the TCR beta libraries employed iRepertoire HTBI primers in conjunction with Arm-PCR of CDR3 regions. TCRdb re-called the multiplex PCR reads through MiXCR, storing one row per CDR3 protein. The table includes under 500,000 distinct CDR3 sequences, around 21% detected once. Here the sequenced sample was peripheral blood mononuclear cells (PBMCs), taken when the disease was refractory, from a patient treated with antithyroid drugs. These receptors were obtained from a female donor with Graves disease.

CDR3 in DNA: TGCAGCGTTGCCCCATTGATGGCGGGGATCACTGAAGCTTTCTTT. This sequence encodes CSVAPLMAGITEAFF. The genes are TRBV29-1 and TRBJ1-1, with unresolved D. V lost 4 bases and J 4 bases, leaving 19 bases between the germline ends. This CDR3 region has 15 residues. The germline gives CDR1 SQVTM, CDR2 ANQGSEA.

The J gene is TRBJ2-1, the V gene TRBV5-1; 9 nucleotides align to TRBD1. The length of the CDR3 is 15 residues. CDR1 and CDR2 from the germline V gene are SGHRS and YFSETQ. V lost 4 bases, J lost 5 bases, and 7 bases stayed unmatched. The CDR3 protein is CASSPGTGFDNEQFF. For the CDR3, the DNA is TGCGCCAGCAGCCCAGGGACAGGGTTTGACAATGAGCAGTTCTTC.

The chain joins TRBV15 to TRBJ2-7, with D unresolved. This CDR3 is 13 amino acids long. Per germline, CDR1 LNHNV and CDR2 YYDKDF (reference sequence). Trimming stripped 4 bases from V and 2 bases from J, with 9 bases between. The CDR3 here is CATSNSDTYEQYF. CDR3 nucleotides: TGTGCCACCAGCAACAGCGACACCTACGAGCAGTACTTC.

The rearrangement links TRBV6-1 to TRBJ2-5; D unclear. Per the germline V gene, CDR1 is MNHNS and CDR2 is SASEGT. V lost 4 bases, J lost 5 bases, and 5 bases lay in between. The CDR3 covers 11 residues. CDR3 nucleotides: TGTGCCAGCAGTGGTTTTGAGACCCAGTACTTC. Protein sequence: CASSGFETQYF.

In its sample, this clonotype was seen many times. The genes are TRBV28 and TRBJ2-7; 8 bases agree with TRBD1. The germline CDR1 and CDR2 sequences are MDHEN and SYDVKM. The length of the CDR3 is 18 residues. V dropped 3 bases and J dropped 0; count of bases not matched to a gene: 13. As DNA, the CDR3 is TGTGCCAGCAGTTTGTACTCCTTAAGGGACAGGAGCTCCTACGAGCAGTACTTC. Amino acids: CASSLYSLRDRSSYEQYF.

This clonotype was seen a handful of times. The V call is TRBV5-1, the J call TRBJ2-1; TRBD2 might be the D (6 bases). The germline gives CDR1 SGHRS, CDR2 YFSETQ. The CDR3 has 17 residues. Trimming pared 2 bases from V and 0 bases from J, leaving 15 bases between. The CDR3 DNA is TGCGCCAGCAGCTTTCCCTCTAGCGCGAGCTCCTACAATGAGCAGTTCTTC. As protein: CASSFPSSASSYNEQFF.

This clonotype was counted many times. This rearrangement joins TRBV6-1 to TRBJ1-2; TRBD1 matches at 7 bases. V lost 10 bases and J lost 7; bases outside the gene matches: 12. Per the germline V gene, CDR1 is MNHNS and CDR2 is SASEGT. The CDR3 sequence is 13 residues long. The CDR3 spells CATNQGGKGGYTF. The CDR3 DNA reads TGTGCCACCAATCAGGGGGGAAAAGGTGGCTACACCTTC.

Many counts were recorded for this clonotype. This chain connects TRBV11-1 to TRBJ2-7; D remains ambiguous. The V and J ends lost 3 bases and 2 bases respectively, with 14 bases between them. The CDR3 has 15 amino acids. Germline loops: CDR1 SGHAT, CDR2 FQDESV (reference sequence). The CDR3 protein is CASSLAPGGTYEQYF. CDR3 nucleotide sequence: TGTGCCAGCAGCTTGGCCCCGGGCGGTACCTACGAGCAGTACTTC.

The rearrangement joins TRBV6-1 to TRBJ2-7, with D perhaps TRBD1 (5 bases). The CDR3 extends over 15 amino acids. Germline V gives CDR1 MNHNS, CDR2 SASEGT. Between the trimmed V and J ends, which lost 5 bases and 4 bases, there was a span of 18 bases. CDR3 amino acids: CASSTQRQGNYEQYF. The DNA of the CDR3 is TGTGCCAGCAGTACCCAACGTCAGGGAAATTACGAGCAGTACTTC.

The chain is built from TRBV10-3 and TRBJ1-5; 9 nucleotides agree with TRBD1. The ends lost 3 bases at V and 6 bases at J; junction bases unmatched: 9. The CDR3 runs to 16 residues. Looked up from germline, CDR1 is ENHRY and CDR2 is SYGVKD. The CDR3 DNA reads TGTGCCATCAGTGATGCCCCGGGACAGGGTAGTCAGCCCCAGCATTTT. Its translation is CAISDAPGQGSQPQHF.

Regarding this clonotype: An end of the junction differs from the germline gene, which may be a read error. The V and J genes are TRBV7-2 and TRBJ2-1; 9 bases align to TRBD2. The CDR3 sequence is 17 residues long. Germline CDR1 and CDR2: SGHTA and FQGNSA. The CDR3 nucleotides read TGTGCCAGCAGCCCCCGAGGGAGCGGGAGGTTTAACAATGAGCGGTTCTTC. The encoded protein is CASSPRGSGRFNNERFF.

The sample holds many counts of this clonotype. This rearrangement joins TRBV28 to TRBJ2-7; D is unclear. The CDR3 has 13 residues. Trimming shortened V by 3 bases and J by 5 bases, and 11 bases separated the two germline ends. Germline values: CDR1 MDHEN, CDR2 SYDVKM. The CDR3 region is CASSFQADDEQYF. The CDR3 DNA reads TGTGCCAGCAGTTTTCAGGCAGACGACGAGCAGTACTTC.

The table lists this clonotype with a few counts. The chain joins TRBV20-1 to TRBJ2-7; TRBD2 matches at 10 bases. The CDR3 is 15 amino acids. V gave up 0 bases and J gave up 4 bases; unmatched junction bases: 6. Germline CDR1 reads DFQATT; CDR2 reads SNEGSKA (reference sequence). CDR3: CSARDQVSGRYEQYF. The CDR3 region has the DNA TGCAGTGCTAGAGATCAGGTTAGCGGGAGGTACGAGCAGTACTTC.

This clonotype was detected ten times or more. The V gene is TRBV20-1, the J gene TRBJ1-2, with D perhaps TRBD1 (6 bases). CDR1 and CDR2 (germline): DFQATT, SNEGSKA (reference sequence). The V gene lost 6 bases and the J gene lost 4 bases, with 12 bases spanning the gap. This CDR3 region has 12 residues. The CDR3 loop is CSAAGAVYGYTF. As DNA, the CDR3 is TGCAGTGCGGCAGGGGCCGTCTATGGCTACACCTTC.

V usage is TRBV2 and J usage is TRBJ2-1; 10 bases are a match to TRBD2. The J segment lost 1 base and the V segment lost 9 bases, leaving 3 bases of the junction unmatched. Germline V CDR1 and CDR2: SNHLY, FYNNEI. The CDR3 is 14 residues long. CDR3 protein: CARRLAGSYNEQFF. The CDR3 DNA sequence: TGTGCCAGGAGACTAGCGGGTTCCTACAATGAGCAGTTCTTC.

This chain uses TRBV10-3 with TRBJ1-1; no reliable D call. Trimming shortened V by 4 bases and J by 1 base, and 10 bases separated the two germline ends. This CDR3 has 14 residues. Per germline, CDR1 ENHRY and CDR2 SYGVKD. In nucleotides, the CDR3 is TGTGCCATCAGTGCCACGAGTGCGAACACTGAAGCTTTCTTT. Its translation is CAISATSANTEAFF.

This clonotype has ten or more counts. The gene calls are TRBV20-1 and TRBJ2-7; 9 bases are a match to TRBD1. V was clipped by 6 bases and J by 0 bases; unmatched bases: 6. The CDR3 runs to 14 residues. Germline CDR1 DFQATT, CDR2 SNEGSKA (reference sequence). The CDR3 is CSAGQGLGSYEQYF. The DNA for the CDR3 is TGCAGTGCGGGACAGGGCTTGGGCTCCTACGAGCAGTACTTC.

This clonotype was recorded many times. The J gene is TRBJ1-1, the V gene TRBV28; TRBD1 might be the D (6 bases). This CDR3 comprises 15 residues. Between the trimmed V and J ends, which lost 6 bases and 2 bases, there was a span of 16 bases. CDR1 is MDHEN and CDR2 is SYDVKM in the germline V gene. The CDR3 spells CASSSLTGPNTEAFF. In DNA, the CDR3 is TGTGCCAGCAGCTCCTTGACAGGCCCAAACACTGAAGCTTTCTTT.

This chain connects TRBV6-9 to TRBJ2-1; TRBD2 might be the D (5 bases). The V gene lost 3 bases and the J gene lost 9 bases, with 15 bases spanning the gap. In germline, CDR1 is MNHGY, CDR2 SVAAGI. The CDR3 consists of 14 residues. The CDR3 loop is CASSYGVGSREQFF. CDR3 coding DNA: TGTGCCAGCAGTTACGGGGTGGGCTCCCGTGAGCAGTTCTTC.

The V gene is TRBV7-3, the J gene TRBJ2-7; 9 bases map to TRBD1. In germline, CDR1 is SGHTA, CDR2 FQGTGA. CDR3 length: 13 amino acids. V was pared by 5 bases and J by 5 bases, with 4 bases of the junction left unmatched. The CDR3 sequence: CASSQGQGNEQYF. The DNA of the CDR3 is TGTGCCAGCAGCCAGGGACAGGGAAACGAGCAGTACTTC. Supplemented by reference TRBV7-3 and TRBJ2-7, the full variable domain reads GAGVSQTPSNKVTEKGKYVELRCDPISGHTALYWYRQSLGQGPEFLIYFQGTGAADDSGLPNDRFFAVRPEGSVSTLKIQRTERGDSAVYLCASSQGQGNEQYFGPGTRLTVT.

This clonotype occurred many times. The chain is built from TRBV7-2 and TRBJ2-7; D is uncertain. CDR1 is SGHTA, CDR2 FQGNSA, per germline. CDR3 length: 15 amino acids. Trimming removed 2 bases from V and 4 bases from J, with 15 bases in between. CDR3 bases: TGTGCCAGCAGCTTATTAGGCGACGGTATATACGAGCAGTACTTC. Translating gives CASSLLGDGIYEQYF.

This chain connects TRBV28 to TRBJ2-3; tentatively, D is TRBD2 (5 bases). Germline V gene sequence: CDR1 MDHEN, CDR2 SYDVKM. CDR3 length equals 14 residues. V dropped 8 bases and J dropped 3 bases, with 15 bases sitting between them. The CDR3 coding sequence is TGTGCCAGCGTAAGAGAGGGATTAACAGATACGCAGTATTTT. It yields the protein CASVREGLTDTQYF. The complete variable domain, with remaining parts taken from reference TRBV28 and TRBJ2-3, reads DVKVTQSSRYLVKRTGEKVFLECVQDMDHENMFWYRQDPGLGLRLIYFSYDVKMKEKGDIPEGYSVSREKKERFSLILESASTNQTSMYLCASVREGLTDTQYFGPGTRLTVL.

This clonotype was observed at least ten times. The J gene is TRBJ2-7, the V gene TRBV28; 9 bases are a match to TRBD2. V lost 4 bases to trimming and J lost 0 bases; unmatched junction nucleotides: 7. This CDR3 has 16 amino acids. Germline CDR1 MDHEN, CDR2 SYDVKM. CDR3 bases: TGTGCCAGCAGTTCCCCGGGACTAGCTCACTCCTACGAGCAGTACTTC. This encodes CASSSPGLAHSYEQYF.

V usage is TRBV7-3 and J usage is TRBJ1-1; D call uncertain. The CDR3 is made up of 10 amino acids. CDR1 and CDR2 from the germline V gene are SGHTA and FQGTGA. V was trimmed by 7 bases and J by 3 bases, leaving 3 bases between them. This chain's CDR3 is CASTDTEAFF. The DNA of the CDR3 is TGTGCCAGCACTGACACTGAAGCTTTCTTT.